These 23 T cell receptor beta chains share one sample of origin, sequenced in a study of response to subunit inactivated influenza vaccine. TCRdb processed the RT-PCR reads anew with MiXCR; each CDR3 protein has one entry. Of 860,000 or so distinct CDR3 sequences listed, roughly 20% are singletons. Here the sequenced sample was PBMCs from blood, taken less than 6 days after vaccination. These receptors were obtained from a man aged 50-59 years who received an inactivated influenza vaccine.

This clonotype has more than one count but fewer than ten. The J gene is TRBJ1-1, the V gene TRBV5-5; maybe TRBD1 (5 bases). The germline gives CDR1 SGHKS, CDR2 YYEKEE (reference sequence). The CDR3 extends over 15 amino acids. Trimming removed 2 bases at V and 1 base at J, with 12 bases between. In DNA form, the CDR3 reads TGTGCCAGCAGCTTATCAGGCAGGGCGAACACTGAAGCTTTCTTT. It translates to CASSLSGRANTEAFF.

This clonotype was counted between two and nine times. The chain combines TRBV18 with TRBJ2-7, with D unresolved. Deletions cut 5 bases from V and 0 bases from J, with 8 bases between. Per germline, CDR1 KGHSH and CDR2 LQKENI. This CDR3 comprises 13 residues. The CDR3 coding sequence is TGTGCCAGCTCAGCAGCCACCTCCTACGAGCAGTACTTC. Its translation is CASSAATSYEQYF.

The genes are TRBV9 and TRBJ2-1; perhaps TRBD2 as D (6 bases). Per the germline V gene, CDR1 is SGDLS and CDR2 is YYNGEE. The CDR3 sequence is 15 residues long. Trimming took off 0 bases at V and 3 bases at J, with 10 bases between the two ends. CDR3: CASSVGSGGYNEQFF. The CDR3, as DNA: TGTGCCAGCAGCGTAGGTAGCGGAGGCTACAATGAGCAGTTCTTC.

The CDR3 bases are TGTGCCAGCAGCTTTGCCCATGACAGGCATGAGCAGTTCTTC. Translation: CASSFAHDRHEQFF. The rearrangement links TRBV5-6 to TRBJ2-1, with TRBD1 as a possible D gene (6 bases). CDR1 is SGHDT and CDR2 is YYEEEE in the germline V gene. This CDR3 comprises 14 residues. The V and J ends lost 2 bases and 8 bases respectively, with 14 bases between them. Variable domain in full (rest from reference TRBV5-6 and TRBJ2-1): DAGVTQSPTHLIKTRGQQVTLRCSPKSGHDTVSWYQQALGQGPQFIFQYYEEEERQRGNFPDRFSGHQFPNYSSELNVNALLLGDSALYLCASSFAHDRHEQFFGPGTRLTVL.

This clonotype was observed many times. The rearrangement uses TRBV12-3 or TRBV12-4 and TRBJ2-5; D gene uncertain. Trimming removed 6 bases from V and 2 bases from J, with 4 bases in between. The CDR3 is 11 residues long. Written as DNA, the CDR3 is TGTGCCAGCAGCGAACAAGAGACCCAGTACTTC. It encodes CASSEQETQYF.

This clonotype showed up just a few times. The J gene is TRBJ2-6, the V gene TRBV27; D may be TRBD2 (6 bases). The V end lost 6 bases, the J end lost 3 bases, and 27 bases lay between the germline ends. Per germline, CDR1 MNHEY and CDR2 SMNVEV (reference sequence). The CDR3 sequence is 20 residues long. This chain's CDR3 is CASSRSFMGRNSFGANVLTF. The DNA of the CDR3 is TGTGCCAGCAGCCGCTCTTTCATGGGGAGGAATTCGTTTGGGGCCAACGTCCTGACTTTC.

The CDR3 spells CASSLASRAGLFF. CDR3 nucleotide sequence: TGTGCCAGCAGCTTAGCGTCCAGGGCCGGCCTGTTTTTT. The chain joins TRBV7-2 to TRBJ1-4; TRBD1 might be the D (5 bases). The length of the CDR3 is 13 residues. Germline loops: CDR1 SGHTA, CDR2 FQGNSA. Deletions cut 0 bases from V and 14 bases from J, with 13 bases between.

This clonotype was seen more than once but under ten times. The chain uses TRBV12-3 or TRBV12-4 and TRBJ1-2; 8 positions agree with TRBD1. V dropped 6 bases and J dropped 6; count of bases not matched to a gene: 27. This CDR3 has 20 amino acids. The CDR3 loop reads CASSPFASGRGLRGENGYTF. The CDR3 DNA follows: TGTGCCAGCAGCCCATTCGCGTCAGGCAGGGGGCTGCGGGGGGAAAATGGCTACACCTTC.

This clonotype was picked up a small number of times. V is TRBV24-1 and J is TRBJ2-5; TRBD1 is a possible D gene (6 bases). Germline CDR1 reads KGHDR; CDR2 reads SFDVKD. The CDR3 length is 12 residues. Trimming left V 6 bases short and J 4 bases short, with 8 bases between. This CDR3 reads CATSTRGETQYF. The CDR3 region has the DNA TGTGCCACCAGTACCAGGGGAGAGACCCAGTACTTC.

The CDR3 DNA follows: TGTGCCAGCACCCACACAGGGGGCGAGCAGTACTTC. This codes for CASTHTGGEQYF. J is TRBJ2-7 and V is TRBV12-3 or TRBV12-4; 8 bases line up with TRBD1. The CDR3 sequence is 12 residues long. Germline trimming cut 7 bases from V and 6 bases from J; bases unmatched to any gene: 5.

This clonotype has a handful of counts. This sequence joins TRBV5-1 and TRBJ2-2, with D maybe TRBD2 (6 bases). The CDR3 has 14 amino acids. Trimming removed 3 bases at V and 5 bases at J, with 11 bases between. Germline-derived CDR1 and CDR2 are SGHRS and YFSETQ. In DNA form, the CDR3 reads TGCGCCAGCAGCTCCTGGGAGGATACCGGGGAGCTGTTTTTT. Residues: CASSSWEDTGELFF.

In its sample, this clonotype was seen a few times. This chain connects TRBV7-2 to TRBJ2-5; D is possibly TRBD2 (6 bases). Trimming stripped 4 bases from V and 4 bases from J, with 19 bases between. The germline gives CDR1 SGHTA, CDR2 FQGNSA. The CDR3 is 16 amino acids. CDR3 in amino acids: CASSYPYGRGGETQYF. The DNA of the CDR3 is TGTGCCAGCAGCTACCCCTACGGGAGAGGAGGAGAGACCCAGTACTTC. Complete variable domain (other parts from reference TRBV7-2 and TRBJ2-5): GAGVSQSPSNKVTEKGKDVELRCDPISGHTALYWYRQSLGQGLEFLIYFQGNSAPDKSGLPSDRFSAERTGGSVSTLTIQRTQQEDSAVYLCASSYPYGRGGETQYFGPGTRLLVL.

The sample holds a few counts of this clonotype. The chain carries TRBV20-1 and TRBJ2-1; 11 bases are a match to TRBD2. Per germline, CDR1 DFQATT and CDR2 SNEGSKA (reference sequence). The CDR3 length is 15 residues. V shed 7 bases, J shed 0 bases, and the junction held 5 bases outside the gene matches. The DNA for the CDR3 is TGCAGTGTCATGGGACTAGCGGTCTCCTACAATGAGCAGTTCTTC. Translation: CSVMGLAVSYNEQFF.

The chain combines TRBV2 with TRBJ1-1; TRBD1 matches at 8 bases. Per the germline V gene, CDR1 is SNHLY and CDR2 is FYNNEI. This CDR3 has 19 residues. V shed 8 bases and J 1 base; nucleotides not matched to a gene: 21. CDR3 DNA sequence: TGTGCCAGCCGTAGGGCAGGGGGCATGGGGATGATAGGGAACACTGAAGCTTTCTTT. Translating it yields CASRRAGGMGMIGNTEAFF.

The chain joins TRBV20-1 to TRBJ2-7, with D possibly called TRBD1 or TRBD2 (5 bases each). Deletions cut 6 bases from V and 3 bases from J, with 18 bases between. The CDR3 is 14 residues long. Germline lookup yields CDR1 DFQATT and CDR2 SNEGSKA (reference sequence). CDR3 region: CSATGAPGNYEQYF. The CDR3 DNA reads TGCAGTGCGACCGGGGCGCCAGGGAACTACGAGCAGTACTTC.

The sample holds a few counts of this clonotype. The chain employs TRBV7-2 and TRBJ2-6, with D possibly being TRBD1 (6 bases). Germline lookup yields CDR1 SGHTA and CDR2 FQGNSA. Deletions cut 0 bases from V and 3 bases from J, with 6 bases between. CDR3 length equals 15 residues. The CDR3 sequence: CASSLARGGANVLTF. CDR3 nucleotide sequence: TGTGCCAGCAGCTTAGCCAGGGGTGGGGCCAACGTCCTGACTTTC.

This clonotype was seen repeatedly, ten times or more. The CDR3 loop reads CASSSGLYGYTF. In DNA form, the CDR3 reads TGTGCCAGCAGTTCGGGACTTTATGGCTACACCTTC. This rearrangement joins TRBV12-3 or TRBV12-4 to TRBJ1-2; D perhaps matches TRBD1 (5 bases). This CDR3 is 12 amino acids long. V gave up 4 bases and J gave up 5 bases, with 8 bases separating them.

This clonotype was counted between two and nine times. V is TRBV15 and J is TRBJ2-2; no firm D call. V dropped 1 base and J dropped 7 bases, with 13 bases sitting between them. The germline V gene has CDR1 LNHNV and CDR2 YYDKDF (reference sequence). The CDR3 covers 15 residues. CDR3 in DNA: TGTGCCACCAGCAGAGGTTTCCAAGCTAGCGGGGAGCTGTTTTTT. Protein product: CATSRGFQASGELFF.

This clonotype has a handful of counts. The chain recombines TRBV7-2 with TRBJ2-3; D unclear. Trimming removed 7 bases at V and 1 base at J, with 12 bases between. The CDR3 consists of 14 residues. Per germline, CDR1 SGHTA and CDR2 FQGNSA. The CDR3 reads CASKIVVGTDTQYF. The CDR3 DNA reads as TGTGCCAGCAAGATAGTTGTGGGCACAGATACGCAGTATTTT.

This chain uses TRBV9 with TRBJ2-7, with 11 bases lining up with TRBD2. CDR3 length: 15 amino acids. With 2 bases clipped from V and 1 base from J, the junction kept 2 bases outside the gene matches. CDR1 SGDLS and CDR2 YYNGEE come from the germline V gene. CDR3 region: CASSVGLADSYEQYF. For the CDR3, the DNA is TGTGCCAGCAGCGTGGGACTAGCGGATTCCTACGAGCAGTACTTC.

This clonotype has a count of ten or more. The chain employs TRBV7-2 and TRBJ2-7, with 9 positions matching TRBD2. This CDR3 contains 15 residues. V dropped 1 base and J dropped 3; count of bases not matched to a gene: 4. Germline CDR1 is SGHTA and CDR2 is FQGNSA. The CDR3 region has the DNA TGTGCCAGCAGCTTAGGGCGGGGGGGGATCTACGAGCAGTACTTC. Its translation is CASSLGRGGIYEQYF.

This clonotype was detected a few times. The rearrangement joins TRBV6-1 to TRBJ1-6; D may be TRBD1 (5 bases). Germline V gene lookup returns CDR1 MNHNS and CDR2 SASEGT. Deletions cut 6 bases from V and 7 bases from J, with 10 bases between. The CDR3 sequence is 13 residues long. CDR3 sequence: CASRGSGNSPLHF. CDR3 DNA sequence: TGTGCCAGCAGGGGGTCAGGGAATTCACCCCTCCACTTT.

This clonotype was detected a few times. This rearrangement joins TRBV7-2 to TRBJ2-1; D tentatively reads TRBD1 or TRBD2 (6 bases each). Trimming took off 4 bases at V and 9 bases at J, with 16 bases between the two ends. The germline CDR1 and CDR2 sequences are SGHTA and FQGNSA. The CDR3 spans 14 residues. The CDR3 DNA reads as TGTGCCAGCAGCTACGGGGGCCGGTCCGCTGAGCAGTTCTTC. It specifies CASSYGGRSAEQFF.